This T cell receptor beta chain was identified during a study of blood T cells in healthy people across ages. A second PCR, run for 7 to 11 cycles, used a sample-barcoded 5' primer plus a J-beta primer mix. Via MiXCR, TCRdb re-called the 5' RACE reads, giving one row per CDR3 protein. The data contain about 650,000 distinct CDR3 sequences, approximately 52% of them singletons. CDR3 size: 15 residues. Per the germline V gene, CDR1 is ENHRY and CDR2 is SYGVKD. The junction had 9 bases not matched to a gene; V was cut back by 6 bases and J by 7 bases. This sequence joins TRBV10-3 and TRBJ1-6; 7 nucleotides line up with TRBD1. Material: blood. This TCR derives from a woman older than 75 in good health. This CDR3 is CAIRRGQKKNSPLHF. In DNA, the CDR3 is TGTGCCATCAGAAGGGGACAGAAAAAAAATTCACCCCTCCACTTT.